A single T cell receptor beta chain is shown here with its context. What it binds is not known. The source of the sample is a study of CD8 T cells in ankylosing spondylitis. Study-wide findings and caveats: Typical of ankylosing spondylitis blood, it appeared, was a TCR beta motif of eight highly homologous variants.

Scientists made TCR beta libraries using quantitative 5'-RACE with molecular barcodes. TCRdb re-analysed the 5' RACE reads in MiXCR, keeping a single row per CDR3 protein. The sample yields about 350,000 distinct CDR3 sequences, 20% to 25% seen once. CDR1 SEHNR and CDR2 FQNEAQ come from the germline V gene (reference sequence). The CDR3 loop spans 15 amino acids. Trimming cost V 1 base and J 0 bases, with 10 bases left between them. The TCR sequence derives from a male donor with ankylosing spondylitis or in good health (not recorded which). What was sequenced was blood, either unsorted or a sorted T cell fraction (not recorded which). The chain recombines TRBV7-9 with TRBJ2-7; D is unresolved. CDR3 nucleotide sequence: TGTGCCAGCAGCTTAGATACGGGCCTCTCCTACGAGCAGTACTTC. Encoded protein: CASSLDTGLSYEQYF.